A selection of T cell receptor beta chains follows, all from one sample in a study of T cells after yellow fever vaccination. TCRdb reanalysed the 5' RACE reads using MiXCR and keeps one entry per CDR3 protein. The sample contains 250,000 to 400,000 distinct CDR3 sequences, 4% to 5.5% of which appear only once. Source: PBMCs, taken 15 days after the yellow fever booster vaccination. The source of these receptors is a man younger than 35 who received the YFV17D yellow fever vaccine. The CDR3 runs from the conserved cysteine through the conserved F or W. The D gene is left open where the match is weak.

V: TRBV29-1
D: .
CDR3: CSAVQGRETQYF

V: TRBV4-3
D: .
CDR3: CASSQMAGRGYTF

V: TRBV5-1
D: TRBD1
CDR3: CASSLSGQVRGSPLHF

V: TRBV24-1
D: TRBD1
CDR3: CATSDPGTGGSADTQYF

V: TRBV20-1
D: TRBD2
CDR3: CSASGTSGVVGLFF

V: TRBV5-4
D: TRBD1
CDR3: CASSSTWTGSYEQYF

V: TRBV21-1
D: .
CDR3: CAIQGYEQYF

V: TRBV6-2/TRBV6-3
D: .
CDR3: CASSYSGSGQTEAFF

V: TRBV2
D: TRBD1
CDR3: CASRGQGGRTPLHF

V: TRBV5-1
D: .
CDR3: CASSLESGETQYF

V: TRBV5-1
D: .
CDR3: CASSLNPRGSYEQYF

V: TRBV11-2
D: .
CDR3: CASSLGSSIQYF

V: TRBV15
D: .
CDR3: CATSTAGKRETEAFF

V: TRBV11-1
D: TRBD2
CDR3: CASGGLGPYTDTQYF

V: TRBV5-6
D: .
CDR3: CASSLADPYQETQYF

V: TRBV18
D: .
CDR3: CASSPAAGDLEGYTF

V: TRBV11-2
D: .
CDR3: CASSLVQVVGSGGYTF

V: TRBV7-9
D: .
CDR3: CASSLRRSGAANTEAFF

V: TRBV27
D: .
CDR3: CASSFDGNYGYTF

V: TRBV7-2
D: TRBD2
CDR3: CASSPYGRGGLSSYNEQFF

V: TRBV7-2
D: .
CDR3: CASSFRYGGAASGNTIYF

V: TRBV7-2
D: .
CDR3: CASSRVTQETQYF

V: TRBV19
D: TRBD2
CDR3: CASTGLAGGPPDTQYF

V: TRBV18
D: TRBD2
CDR3: CASSPRGSGGSETQYF

V: TRBV4-2
D: .
CDR3: CASSQQEYGYTF

V: TRBV6-1
D: .
CDR3: CASSEIDTDEAFF

V: TRBV6-2/TRBV6-3
D: .
CDR3: CASSYSRGVGSVNYGYTF

V: TRBV5-1
D: .
CDR3: CASSLYGAYQETQYF

V: TRBV5-6
D: .
CDR3: CASRGLNLDTQYF

V: TRBV7-9
D: TRBD1
CDR3: CASSGQGRGEQFF

V: TRBV9
D: .
CDR3: CASSVEDYNQPQHF

V: TRBV6-6
D: .
CDR3: CASAWGTGLNTEAFF